The 9 T cell receptor beta chains presented below share a single source sample, sequenced in a study of blood T cell repertoires in COVID-19. Generated by immunoSEQ multiplex PCR, the TCRdb table keeps only in-frame clones and is missing some. The sample holds approximately 300,000 clones; 65% to 90% are singletons and the top ten take about 10%. The sample was PBMCs or T cells enriched from blood (not recorded which). These receptors originate from a young woman who had recovered from COVID-19.

The rearrangement joins TRBV9 to TRBJ2-3; perhaps TRBD1 as D (6 bases). Trimming left V 0 bases short and J 0 bases short, with 11 bases between. CDR3 size: 16 residues. Germline CDR1 is SGDLS and CDR2 is YYNGEE. The CDR3 coding sequence is TGTGCCAGCAGCGTAGCTAGGGGGTGGAGCACAGATACGCAGTATTTT. Amino acids: CASSVARGWSTDTQYF.

The chain carries TRBV19 and TRBJ2-2, with D perhaps matching TRBD2 (6 bases). This CDR3 contains 16 residues. The V and J ends lost 3 bases and 0 bases respectively, with 11 bases between them. Germline-derived CDR1 and CDR2 are LNHDA and SQIVND (reference sequence). This CDR3 reads CASSMYSGANTGELFF. The CDR3 bases are TGTGCCAGTAGTATGTATAGCGGCGCGAACACCGGGGAGCTGTTTTTT.

V gene TRBV2 combines with J gene TRBJ2-7; 9 positions match TRBD2. V lost 7 bases to trimming and J lost 4 bases; unmatched junction nucleotides: 8. Germline assignment: CDR1 SNHLY and CDR2 FYNNEI. CDR3 length: 14 amino acids. CDR3 region: CASIGGTSRYEQYF. The CDR3 DNA reads TGTGCCAGCATCGGAGGGACTAGCCGGTACGAGCAGTACTTC.

The chain carries TRBV7-8 and TRBJ2-7; D unresolved. Germline CDR1 and CDR2: SGHVS and FQNEAQ. The CDR3 is 14 amino acids. V shed 0 bases and J shed 3 bases, with 9 bases lying between them. This chain's CDR3 is CASSLALDNYEQYF. The DNA of the CDR3 is TGTGCCAGCAGCTTAGCGCTTGACAACTACGAGCAGTACTTC.

This clone appeared once. J is TRBJ2-7 and V is TRBV11-2; 7 bases fit TRBD1. This CDR3 spans 14 amino acids. The ends lost 4 bases at V and 3 bases at J; junction bases unmatched: 6. CDR1 and CDR2 (germline): SGHAT, FQNNGV. The DNA of the CDR3 is TGTGCCAGCAGCTGGCGACAGGGCCTCTACGAGCAGTACTTC. Residues: CASSWRQGLYEQYF.

This rearrangement joins TRBV6-5 to TRBJ2-3, with 9 bases aligning to TRBD2. The germline V gene has CDR1 MNHEY and CDR2 SVGAGI. The V and J ends lost 2 bases and 8 bases, in that order; junction bases with no gene match: 11. The CDR3 is 16 amino acids. CDR3 sequence (DNA): TGTGCCAGCAGTTACGCGGCGGGAGGGCTCGGGAGTACGCAGTATTTT. Protein sequence: CASSYAAGGLGSTQYF.

The V call is TRBV28, the J call TRBJ1-2; TRBD1 matches at 8 bases. The V segment lost 6 bases and the J segment 7 bases; nucleotides outside the gene matches: 13. Germline values: CDR1 MDHEN, CDR2 SYDVKM. The CDR3 is 15 amino acids. CDR3 residues: CASRLPAGGDFGYTF. The CDR3 DNA reads as TGTGCCAGCAGACTCCCGGCAGGGGGCGATTTTGGCTACACCTTC.

The gene calls are TRBV7-6 and TRBJ1-2; D not resolved. The CDR3 length is 14 residues. V gave up 5 bases and J gave up 8 bases, with 18 bases separating them. The germline gives CDR1 SGHVS, CDR2 FNYEAQ. CDR3 nucleotide sequence: TGTGCCAGCAGCCCAGAGGCCGAGTCCTCCGGCTACACCTTC. It translates to CASSPEAESSGYTF.

The V call is TRBV18, the J call TRBJ2-3; tentatively, D is TRBD1 (5 bases). Germline CDR1 and CDR2: KGHSH and LQKENI. This CDR3 has 15 residues. V lost 6 bases and J lost 1, with 14 bases in between. CDR3 sequence reads: CASSQQEPGTDTQYF. The CDR3 nucleotides read TGTGCCAGCTCGCAACAGGAGCCCGGCACAGATACGCAGTATTTT.